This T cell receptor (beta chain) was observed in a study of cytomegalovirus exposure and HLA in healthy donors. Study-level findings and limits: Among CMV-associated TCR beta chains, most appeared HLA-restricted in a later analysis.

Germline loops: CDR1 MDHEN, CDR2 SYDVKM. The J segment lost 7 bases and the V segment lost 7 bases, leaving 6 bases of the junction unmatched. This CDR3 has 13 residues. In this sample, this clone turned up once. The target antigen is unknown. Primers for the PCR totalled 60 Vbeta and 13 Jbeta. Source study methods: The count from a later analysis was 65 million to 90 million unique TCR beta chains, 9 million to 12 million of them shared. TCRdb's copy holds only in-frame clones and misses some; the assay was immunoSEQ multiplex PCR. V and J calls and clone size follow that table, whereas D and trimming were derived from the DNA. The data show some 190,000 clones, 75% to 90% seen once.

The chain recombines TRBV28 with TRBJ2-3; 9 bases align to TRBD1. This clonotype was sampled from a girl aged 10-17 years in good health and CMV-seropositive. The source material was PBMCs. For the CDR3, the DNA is TGTGCCAGCAAAGGGACAGGGAGGAATACGCAGTATTTT. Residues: CASKGTGRNTQYF. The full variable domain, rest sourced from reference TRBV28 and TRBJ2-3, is DVKVTQSSRYLVKRTGEKVFLECVQDMDHENMFWYRQDPGLGLRLIYFSYDVKMKEKGDIPEGYSVSREKKERFSLILESASTNQTSMYLCASKGTGRNTQYFGPGTRLTVL.